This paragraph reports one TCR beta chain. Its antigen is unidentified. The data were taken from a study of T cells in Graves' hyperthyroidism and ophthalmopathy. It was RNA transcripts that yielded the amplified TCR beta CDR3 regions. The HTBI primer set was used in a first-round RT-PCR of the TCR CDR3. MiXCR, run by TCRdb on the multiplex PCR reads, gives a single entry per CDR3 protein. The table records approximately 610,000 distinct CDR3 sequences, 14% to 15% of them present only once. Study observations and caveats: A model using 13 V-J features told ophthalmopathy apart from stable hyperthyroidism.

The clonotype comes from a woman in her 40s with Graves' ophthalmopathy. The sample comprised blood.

CDR3: CSAGGRGTEETQYF. CDR3 sequence (DNA): TGCAGTGCTGGAGGACGGGGCACCGAAGAGACCCAGTACTTC. The rearrangement joins TRBV20-1 to TRBJ2-5, with D perhaps matching TRBD1 or TRBD2 (5 bases each). Trimming stripped 5 bases from V and 3 bases from J, with 16 bases between. This CDR3 spans 14 amino acids. Germline V gene data show CDR1 as DFQATT and CDR2 as SNEGSKA (reference sequence).